These 10 T cell receptor beta chains originate from one sample sequenced in a study of identical twins. TCRdb analysed the 5' RACE reads with MiXCR anew, one entry per CDR3 protein. The repertoire holds about 1.7 million distinct CDR3 sequences, with roughly 35% as singletons. The sample comprised cord blood. Source of these receptors: a newborn girl in good health.

The CDR3 DNA reads TGTGCCAGCAGTACCCTGACAGGGTCCCGCCACGAGCAGTACTTC. This gives the protein CASSTLTGSRHEQYF. J is TRBJ2-7 and V is TRBV27; 7 nucleotides agree with TRBD1. Per the germline V gene, CDR1 is MNHEY and CDR2 is SMNVEV (reference sequence). V lost 5 bases and J lost 5; bases outside the gene matches: 12. The CDR3 has 15 residues.

V is TRBV6-6 and J is TRBJ2-6, with D hard to call. The CDR3 loop spans 14 amino acids. Trimming cost V 7 bases and J 0 bases, with 7 bases left between them. CDR1 and CDR2 (germline): MNHNY, SVGAGI (reference sequence). This CDR3 is CASTPISGANVLTF. CDR3 bases: TGTGCCAGCACCCCGATCTCTGGGGCCAACGTCCTGACTTTC.

This chain links TRBV7-2 with TRBJ1-1; D perhaps matches TRBD1 (5 bases). Germline lookup yields CDR1 SGHTA and CDR2 FQGNSA. V dropped 5 bases and J dropped 1 base, with 14 bases sitting between them. The CDR3 covers 15 residues. The CDR3: CASSPTGTANTEAFF. The DNA of the CDR3 is TGTGCCAGCAGCCCTACCGGGACGGCGAACACTGAAGCTTTCTTT.

The sample holds a few counts of this clonotype. The chain combines TRBV12-3 or TRBV12-4 with TRBJ2-7, with 8 bases identical to TRBD2. This CDR3 comprises 14 residues. Trimming cost V 9 bases and J 2 bases; bases outside gene matches: 9. The CDR3 protein is CASAGLAGAYEQYF. The CDR3 coding sequence is TGTGCCAGTGCCGGGCTAGCGGGCGCCTACGAGCAGTACTTC.

The chain links TRBV7-2 to TRBJ1-1, with TRBD1 matching 8 bases. The trim removed 5 bases at V and 0 bases at J, leaving 11 bases unmatched. The CDR3 spans 17 residues. Per the germline V gene, CDR1 is SGHTA and CDR2 is FQGNSA. The CDR3 is CASSDSRDRIVNTEAFF. DNA for the CDR3: TGTGCCAGCAGCGACAGCCGGGACAGGATCGTGAACACTGAAGCTTTCTTT. Variable domain in full (rest from reference TRBV7-2 and TRBJ1-1): GAGVSQSPSNKVTEKGKDVELRCDPISGHTALYWYRQSLGQGLEFLIYFQGNSAPDKSGLPSDRFSAERTGGSVSTLTIQRTQQEDSAVYLCASSDSRDRIVNTEAFFGQGTRLTVV.

The V gene is TRBV5-1, the J gene TRBJ2-4; TRBD1 aligns across 8 bases. With 5 bases clipped from V and 13 bases from J, the junction kept 14 bases outside the gene matches. Germline CDR1 is SGHRS and CDR2 is YFSETQ. This CDR3 has 14 amino acids. CDR3 DNA sequence: TGCGCCAGCAGTTTCGGGACAGGTTACTACGGGCAGTACTTC. As protein: CASSFGTGYYGQYF.

J is TRBJ2-3 and V is TRBV5-1; 8 bases are a match to TRBD2. There are 16 residues in the CDR3. Germline CDR1 reads SGHRS; CDR2 reads YFSETQ. Trimming removed 0 bases from V and 2 bases from J; junction bases left unmatched: 5. This chain's CDR3 is CASSLEVAGTTDTQYF. The CDR3 coding sequence is TGCGCCAGCAGCTTGGAAGTAGCGGGGACCACAGATACGCAGTATTTT. Together with reference TRBV5-1 and TRBJ2-3, the CDR3 gives the full variable domain: KAGVTQTPRYLIKTRGQQVTLSCSPISGHRSVSWYQQTPGQGLQFLFEYFSETQRNKGNFPGRFSGRQFSNSRSEMNVSTLELGDSALYLCASSLEVAGTTDTQYFGPGTRLTVL.

In its sample, this clonotype was seen once. The J gene is TRBJ2-6, the V gene TRBV20-1; TRBD1 is a possible D gene (6 bases). CDR1 and CDR2 (germline): DFQATT, SNEGSKA (reference sequence). V lost 0 bases and J 4 bases, leaving 10 bases between the germline ends. The CDR3 totals 15 residues. DNA for the CDR3: TGCAGTGCTAGAGATCAGGGGCGAGGGGCCAACGTCCTGACTTTC. Its protein product is CSARDQGRGANVLTF.

In this sample, this clonotype turned up a few times. This chain connects TRBV28 to TRBJ2-3, with 7 bases fitting TRBD2. The CDR3 spans 17 residues. Germline V gene sequence: CDR1 MDHEN, CDR2 SYDVKM. Trimming cost V 3 bases and J 6 bases; bases outside gene matches: 15. CDR3 amino acids: CASSFFRSREIWDTQYF. The CDR3 bases are TGTGCCAGCAGTTTTTTCCGCTCGCGGGAGATTTGGGATACGCAGTATTTT.

V usage is TRBV29-1 and J usage is TRBJ2-3; no definite D call. Germline loops: CDR1 SQVTM, CDR2 ANQGSEA. The CDR3 has 13 residues. The V end lost 5 bases, the J end lost 2 bases, and 11 bases lay between the germline ends. CDR3 residues: CSVKNRFTDTQYF. Here the CDR3 DNA reads TGCAGCGTTAAGAACCGATTCACAGATACGCAGTATTTT.